This TCR beta chain was obtained from a study of beta chain features in type 1 diabetes. Points from the study as a whole: Type 1 diabetes patients showed a moderate but significant shortening of TCRB CDR3s in all four CD4+ subsets. A possible short-template PCR bias applies equally to patients and controls.

Turning to this clone: Antigen: not known.

From germline, CDR1 is MGHRA and CDR2 YSYEKL. J lost 7 bases, V lost 5 bases, and 7 bases had no gene match. The length of the CDR3 is 14 residues. The isolated RNA, all of it, was reverse transcribed, so expressed TCRB transcripts were what got sequenced. Assay: immunoSEQ multiplex PCR; the TCRdb copy retains only in-frame clones and omits some. The table records some 160,000 clones, about 10% of them present only once. The receptor comes from a woman in her twenties or thirties with type 1 diabetes. Specimen: central memory CD4+ T cells from blood. The chain recombines TRBV4-1 with TRBJ1-4; 7 bases are shared with TRBD1. The CDR3 here is CASSTGTAGEKLFF. CDR3 coding DNA: TGCGCCAGCAGCACAGGGACAGCGGGTGAAAAACTGTTTTTT.